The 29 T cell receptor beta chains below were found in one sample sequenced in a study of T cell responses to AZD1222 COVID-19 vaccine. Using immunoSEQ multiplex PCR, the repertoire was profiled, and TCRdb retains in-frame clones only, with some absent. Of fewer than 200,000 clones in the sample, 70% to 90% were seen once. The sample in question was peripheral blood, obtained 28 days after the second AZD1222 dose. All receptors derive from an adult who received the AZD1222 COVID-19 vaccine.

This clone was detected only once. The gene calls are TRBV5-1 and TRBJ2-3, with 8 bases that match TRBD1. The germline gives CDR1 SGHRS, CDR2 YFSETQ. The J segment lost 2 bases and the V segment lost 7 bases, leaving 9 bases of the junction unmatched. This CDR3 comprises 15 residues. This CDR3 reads CASSPQGAPTDTQYF. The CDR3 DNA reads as TGCGCCAGCTCCCCCCAGGGGGCGCCCACAGATACGCAGTATTTT.

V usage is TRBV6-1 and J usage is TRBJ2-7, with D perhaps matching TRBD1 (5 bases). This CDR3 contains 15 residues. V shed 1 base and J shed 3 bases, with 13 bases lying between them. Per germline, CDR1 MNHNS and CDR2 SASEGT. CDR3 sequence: CASSEEGRASYEQYF. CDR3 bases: TGTGCCAGCAGTGAAGAGGGCAGGGCGAGCTACGAGCAGTACTTC.

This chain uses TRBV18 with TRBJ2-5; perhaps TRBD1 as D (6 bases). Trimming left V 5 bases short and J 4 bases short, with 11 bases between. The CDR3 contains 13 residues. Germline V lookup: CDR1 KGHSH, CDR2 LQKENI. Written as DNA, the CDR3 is TGTGCCAGCTCATCAGGGGTGGGAGAGACCCAGTACTTC. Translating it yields CASSSGVGETQYF.

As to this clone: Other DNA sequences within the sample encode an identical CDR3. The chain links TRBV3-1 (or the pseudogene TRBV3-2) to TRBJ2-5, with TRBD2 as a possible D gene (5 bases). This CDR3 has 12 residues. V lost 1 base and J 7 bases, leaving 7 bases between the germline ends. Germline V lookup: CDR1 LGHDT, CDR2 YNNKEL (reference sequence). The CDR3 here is CASSQAEGTQYF. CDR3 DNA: TGTGCCAGCAGCCAAGCCGAGGGGACCCAGTACTTC.

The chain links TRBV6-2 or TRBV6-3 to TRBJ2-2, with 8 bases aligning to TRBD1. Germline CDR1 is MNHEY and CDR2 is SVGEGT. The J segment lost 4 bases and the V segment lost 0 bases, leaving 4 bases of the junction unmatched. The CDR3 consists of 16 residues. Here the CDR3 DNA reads TGTGCCAGCAGTTACTCGGGCAGGGGGCTCACCGGGGAGCTGTTTTTT. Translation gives CASSYSGRGLTGELFF.

CDR3 loop: CASSFVGSQPQHF. For the CDR3, the DNA is TGTGCCAGCAGTTTCGTAGGGTCCCAGCCCCAGCATTTT. The chain employs TRBV27 and TRBJ1-5, with no clear D. The CDR3 is 13 amino acids. Trimming stripped 3 bases from V and 7 bases from J, with 10 bases between. Germline V gene lookup returns CDR1 MNHEY and CDR2 SMNVEV (reference sequence).

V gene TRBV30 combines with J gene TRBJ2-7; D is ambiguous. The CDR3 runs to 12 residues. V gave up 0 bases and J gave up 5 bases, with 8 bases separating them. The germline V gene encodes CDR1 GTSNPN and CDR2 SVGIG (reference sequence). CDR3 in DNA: TGTGCCTGGAGTGTACTGGCCGACGAGCAGTACTTC. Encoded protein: CAWSVLADEQYF.

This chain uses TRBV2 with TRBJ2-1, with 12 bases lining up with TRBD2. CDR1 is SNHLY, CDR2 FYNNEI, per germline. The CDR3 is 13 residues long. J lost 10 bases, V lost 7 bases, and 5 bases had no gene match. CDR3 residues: CASMLAGGREQFF. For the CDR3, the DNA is TGTGCCAGCATGCTAGCGGGGGGGCGCGAGCAGTTCTTC.

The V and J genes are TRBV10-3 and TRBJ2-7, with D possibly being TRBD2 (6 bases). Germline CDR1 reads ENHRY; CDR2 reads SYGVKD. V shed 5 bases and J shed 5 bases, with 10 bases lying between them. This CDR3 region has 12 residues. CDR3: CAISHGGDEQYF. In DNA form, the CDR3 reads TGTGCCATCAGTCATGGAGGGGACGAGCAGTACTTC.

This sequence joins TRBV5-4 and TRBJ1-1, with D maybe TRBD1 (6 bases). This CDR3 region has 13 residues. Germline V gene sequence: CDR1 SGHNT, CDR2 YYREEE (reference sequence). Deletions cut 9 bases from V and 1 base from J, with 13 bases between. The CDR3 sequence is CATSRGANTEAFF. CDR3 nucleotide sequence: TGTGCCACCTCACGGGGGGCGAACACTGAAGCTTTCTTT.

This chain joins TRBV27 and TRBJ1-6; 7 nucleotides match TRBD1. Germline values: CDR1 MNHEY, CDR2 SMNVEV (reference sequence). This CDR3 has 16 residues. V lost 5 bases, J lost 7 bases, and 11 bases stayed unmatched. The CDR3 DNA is TGTGCCAGCAGTCCCCCCGGGGGACAGCGAAATTCACCCCTCCACTTT. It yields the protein CASSPPGGQRNSPLHF.

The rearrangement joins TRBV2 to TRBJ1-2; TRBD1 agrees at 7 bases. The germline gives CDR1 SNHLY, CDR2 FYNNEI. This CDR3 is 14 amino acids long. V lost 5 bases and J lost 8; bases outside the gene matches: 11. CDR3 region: CASSLQGPPGGYTF. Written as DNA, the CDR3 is TGTGCCAGCAGTTTACAGGGGCCTCCTGGCGGCTACACCTTC.

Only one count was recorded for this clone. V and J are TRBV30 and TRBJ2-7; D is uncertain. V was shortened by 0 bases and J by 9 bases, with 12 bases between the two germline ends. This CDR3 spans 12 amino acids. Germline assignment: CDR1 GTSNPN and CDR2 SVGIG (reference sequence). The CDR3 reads CAWSVGPARQYF. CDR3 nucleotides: TGTGCCTGGAGTGTAGGGCCTGCTAGGCAGTACTTC.

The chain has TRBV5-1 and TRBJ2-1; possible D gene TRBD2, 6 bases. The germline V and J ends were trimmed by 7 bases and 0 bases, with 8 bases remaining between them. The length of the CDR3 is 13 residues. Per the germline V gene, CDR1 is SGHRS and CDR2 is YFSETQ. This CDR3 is CASRTNSYNEQFF. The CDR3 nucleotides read TGCGCCAGCCGGACTAACTCCTACAATGAGCAGTTCTTC.

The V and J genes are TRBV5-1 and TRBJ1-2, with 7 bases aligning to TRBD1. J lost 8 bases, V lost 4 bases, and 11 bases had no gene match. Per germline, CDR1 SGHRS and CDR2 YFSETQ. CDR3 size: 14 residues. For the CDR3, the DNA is TGCGCCAGCAGCCCCTACAGGGGTGGACACGGCTACACCTTC. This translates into CASSPYRGGHGYTF.

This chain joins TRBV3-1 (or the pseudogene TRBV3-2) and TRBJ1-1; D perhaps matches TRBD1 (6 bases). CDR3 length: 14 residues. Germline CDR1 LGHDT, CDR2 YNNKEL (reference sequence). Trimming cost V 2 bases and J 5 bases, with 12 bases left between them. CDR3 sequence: CASSQITGLTEAFF. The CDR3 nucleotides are TGTGCCAGCAGCCAAATAACAGGGTTGACTGAAGCTTTCTTT.

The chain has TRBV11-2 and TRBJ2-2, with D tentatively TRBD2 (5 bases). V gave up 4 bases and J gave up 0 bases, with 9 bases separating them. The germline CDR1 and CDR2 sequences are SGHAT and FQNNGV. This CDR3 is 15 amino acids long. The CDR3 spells CASSSRGANTGELFF. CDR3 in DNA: TGTGCCAGCAGCTCCCGGGGTGCGAACACCGGGGAGCTGTTTTTT.

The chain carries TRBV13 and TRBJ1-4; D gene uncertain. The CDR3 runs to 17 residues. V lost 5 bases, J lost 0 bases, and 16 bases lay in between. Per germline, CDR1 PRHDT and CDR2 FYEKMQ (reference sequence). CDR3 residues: CASSQKLAPATNEKLFF. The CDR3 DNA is TGTGCCAGCAGCCAAAAGCTGGCACCTGCAACTAATGAAAAACTGTTTTTT.

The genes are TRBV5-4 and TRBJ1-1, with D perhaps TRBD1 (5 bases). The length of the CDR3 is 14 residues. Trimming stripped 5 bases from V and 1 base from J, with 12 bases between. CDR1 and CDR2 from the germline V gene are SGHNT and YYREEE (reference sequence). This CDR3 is CASRTGLTNTEAFF. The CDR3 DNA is TGTGCCAGCAGAACGGGACTAACGAACACTGAAGCTTTCTTT.

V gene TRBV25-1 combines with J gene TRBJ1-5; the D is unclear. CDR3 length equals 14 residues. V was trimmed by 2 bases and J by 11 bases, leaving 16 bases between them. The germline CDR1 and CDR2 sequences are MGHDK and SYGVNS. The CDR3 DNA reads TGTGCCAGCAGTGAAAGTGAGGGTTGGGAGGCCCAGCATTTT. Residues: CASSESEGWEAQHF.

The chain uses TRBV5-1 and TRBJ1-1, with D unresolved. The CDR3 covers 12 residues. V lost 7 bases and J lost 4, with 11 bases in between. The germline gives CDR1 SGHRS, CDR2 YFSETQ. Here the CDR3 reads CASGEAGTEAFF. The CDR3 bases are TGCGCCAGCGGGGAAGCAGGCACTGAAGCTTTCTTT.

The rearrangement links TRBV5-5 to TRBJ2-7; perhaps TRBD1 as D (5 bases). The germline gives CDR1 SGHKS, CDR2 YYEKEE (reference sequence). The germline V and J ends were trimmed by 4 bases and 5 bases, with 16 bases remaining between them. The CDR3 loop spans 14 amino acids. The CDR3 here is CASSRLAGFDEQYF. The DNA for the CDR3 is TGTGCCAGCAGCCGACTGGCAGGGTTCGACGAGCAGTACTTC.

CDR3 sequence reads: CSVDTGGFNYGYTF. The DNA of the CDR3 is TGCAGCGTCGACACAGGTGGCTTTAACTATGGCTACACCTTC. This chain links TRBV29-1 with TRBJ1-2, with D possibly matching TRBD1 (5 bases). There are 14 residues in the CDR3. Germline V lookup: CDR1 SQVTM, CDR2 ANQGSEA. Trimming took 6 bases from V and 1 from J, leaving 15 bases between them.

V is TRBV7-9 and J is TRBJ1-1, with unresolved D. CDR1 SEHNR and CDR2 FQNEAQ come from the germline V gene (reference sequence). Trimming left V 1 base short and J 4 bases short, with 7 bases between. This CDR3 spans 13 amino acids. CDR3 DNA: TGTGCCAGCAGCTTAGAACCACCCACTGAAGCTTTCTTT. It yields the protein CASSLEPPTEAFF.

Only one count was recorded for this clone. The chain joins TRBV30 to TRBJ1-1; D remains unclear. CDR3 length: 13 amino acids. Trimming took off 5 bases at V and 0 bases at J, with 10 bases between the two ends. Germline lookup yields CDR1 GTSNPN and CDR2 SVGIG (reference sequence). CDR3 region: CAWSVVLNTEAFF. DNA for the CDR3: TGTGCCTGGTCCGTGGTCCTGAACACTGAAGCTTTCTTT.

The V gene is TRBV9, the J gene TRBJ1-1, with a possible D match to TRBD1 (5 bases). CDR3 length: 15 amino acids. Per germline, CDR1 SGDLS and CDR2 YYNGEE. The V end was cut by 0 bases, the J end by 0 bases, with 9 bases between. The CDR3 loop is CASSVGGRLNTEAFF. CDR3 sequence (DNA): TGTGCCAGCAGCGTAGGGGGACGCCTGAACACTGAAGCTTTCTTT.

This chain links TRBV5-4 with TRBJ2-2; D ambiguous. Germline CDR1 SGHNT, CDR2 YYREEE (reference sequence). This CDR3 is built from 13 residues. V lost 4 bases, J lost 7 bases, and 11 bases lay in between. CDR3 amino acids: CASSLKFDGELFF. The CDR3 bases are TGTGCCAGCAGCCTCAAATTCGACGGGGAGCTGTTTTTT.

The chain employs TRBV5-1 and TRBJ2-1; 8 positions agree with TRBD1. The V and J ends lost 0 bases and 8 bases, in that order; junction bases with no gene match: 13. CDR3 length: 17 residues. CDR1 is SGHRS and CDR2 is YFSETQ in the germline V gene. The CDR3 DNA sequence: TGCGCCAGCAGCTTGGGCTTAAGTGGACAGGGAAGGGATGAGCAGTTCTTC. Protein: CASSLGLSGQGRDEQFF.

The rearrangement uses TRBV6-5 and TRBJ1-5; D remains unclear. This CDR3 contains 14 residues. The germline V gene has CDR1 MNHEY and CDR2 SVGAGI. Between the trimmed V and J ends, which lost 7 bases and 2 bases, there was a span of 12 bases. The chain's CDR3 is CASIEGVGNQPQHF. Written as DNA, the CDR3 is TGTGCCAGCATAGAGGGAGTGGGCAATCAGCCCCAGCATTTT.